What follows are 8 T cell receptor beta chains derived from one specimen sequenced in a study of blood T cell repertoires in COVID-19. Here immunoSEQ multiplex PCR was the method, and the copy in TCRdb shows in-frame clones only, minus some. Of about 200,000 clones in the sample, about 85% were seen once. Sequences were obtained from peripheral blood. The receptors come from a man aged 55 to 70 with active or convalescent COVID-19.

CDR3 residues: CASTLFRDRGPETQYF. The CDR3 bases are TGTGCCAGCACCCTTTTCCGGGACAGGGGGCCTGAGACCCAGTACTTC. This chain links TRBV5-6 with TRBJ2-5, with TRBD1 matching 12 bases. The V segment lost 6 bases and the J segment 5 bases; nucleotides outside the gene matches: 11. Germline V CDR1 and CDR2: SGHDT, YYEEEE. There are 16 residues in the CDR3.

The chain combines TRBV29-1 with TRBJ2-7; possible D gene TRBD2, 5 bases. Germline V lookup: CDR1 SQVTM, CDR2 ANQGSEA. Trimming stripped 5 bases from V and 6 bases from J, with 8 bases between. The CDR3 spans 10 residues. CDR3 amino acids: CSVRGGEQYF. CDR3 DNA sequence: TGCAGCGTTAGAGGAGGCGAGCAGTACTTC.

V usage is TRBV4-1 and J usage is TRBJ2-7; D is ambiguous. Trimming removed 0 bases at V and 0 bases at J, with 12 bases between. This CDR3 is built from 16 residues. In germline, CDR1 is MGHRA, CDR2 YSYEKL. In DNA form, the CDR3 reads TGCGCCAGCAGCCAAGATTGGGCTACCCACTCCTACGAGCAGTACTTC. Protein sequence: CASSQDWATHSYEQYF.

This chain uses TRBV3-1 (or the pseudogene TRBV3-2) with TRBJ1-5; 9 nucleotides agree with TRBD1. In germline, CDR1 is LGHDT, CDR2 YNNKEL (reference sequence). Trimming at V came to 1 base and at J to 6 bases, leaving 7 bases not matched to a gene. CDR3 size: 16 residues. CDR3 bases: TGTGCCAGCAGCCAAGGAAGGACAGGGGTAAGTCAGCCCCAGCATTTT. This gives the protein CASSQGRTGVSQPQHF.

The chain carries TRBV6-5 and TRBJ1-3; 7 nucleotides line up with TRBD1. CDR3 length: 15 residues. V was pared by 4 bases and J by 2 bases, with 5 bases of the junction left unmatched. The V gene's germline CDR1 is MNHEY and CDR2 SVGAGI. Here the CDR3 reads CASSSRGVAGNTIYF. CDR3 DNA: TGTGCCAGCAGTTCCAGGGGGGTTGCTGGAAACACCATATATTTT.

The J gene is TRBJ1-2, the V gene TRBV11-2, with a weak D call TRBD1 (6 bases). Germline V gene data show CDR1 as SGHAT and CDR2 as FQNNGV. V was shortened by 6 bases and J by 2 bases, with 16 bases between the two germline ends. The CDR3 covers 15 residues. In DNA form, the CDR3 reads TGTGCCAGCAGACACTCCGGGACACCAAACTATGGCTACACCTTC. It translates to CASRHSGTPNYGYTF.

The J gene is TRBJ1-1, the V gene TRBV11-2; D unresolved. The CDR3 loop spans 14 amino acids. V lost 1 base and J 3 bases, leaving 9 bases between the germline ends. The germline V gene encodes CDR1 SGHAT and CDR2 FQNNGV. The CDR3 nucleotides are TGTGCCAGCAGCTTAGTATTGCGGGACACTGAAGCTTTCTTT. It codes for CASSLVLRDTEAFF.

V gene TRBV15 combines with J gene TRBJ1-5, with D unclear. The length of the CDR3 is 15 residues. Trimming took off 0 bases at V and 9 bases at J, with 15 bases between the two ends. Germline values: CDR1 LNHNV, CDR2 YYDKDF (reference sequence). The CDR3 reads CATSRDQQQTRPQHF. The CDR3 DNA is TGTGCCACCAGCAGAGATCAACAGCAGACCCGGCCCCAGCATTTT. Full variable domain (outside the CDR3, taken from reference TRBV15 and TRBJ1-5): DAMVIQNPRYQVTQFGKPVTLSCSQTLNHNVMYWYQQKSSQAPKLLFHYYDKDFNNEADTPDNFQSRRPNTSFCFLDIRSPGLGDTAMYLCATSRDQQQTRPQHFGDGTRLSIL.